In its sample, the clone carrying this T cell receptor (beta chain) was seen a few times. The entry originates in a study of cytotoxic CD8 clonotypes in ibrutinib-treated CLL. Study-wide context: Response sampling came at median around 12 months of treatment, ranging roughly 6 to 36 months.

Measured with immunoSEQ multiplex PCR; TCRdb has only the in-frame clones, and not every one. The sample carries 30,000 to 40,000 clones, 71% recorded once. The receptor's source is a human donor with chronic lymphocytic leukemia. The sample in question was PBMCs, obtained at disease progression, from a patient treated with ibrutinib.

CDR3 protein: CASSHDLTGGEGDGYTF. For the CDR3, the DNA is TGCGCCAGCAGCCACGACCTTACAGGCGGCGAGGGGGATGGCTACACCTTC. This chain joins TRBV10-2 and TRBJ1-2; D perhaps matches TRBD1 (6 bases). The CDR3 spans 17 residues. Trimming left V 6 bases short and J 6 bases short, with 26 bases between. CDR1 is WSHSY, CDR2 SAAADI, per germline.